This T cell receptor beta chain was found in a study of blood T cell repertoires in COVID-19. On the study more broadly: Acute and convalescent COVID-19 samples came from the United States, Italy and Spain. Sample material is recorded as cDNA or gDNA derived from T cells, B-cell-depleted T cells, or PBMCs.

As handled by the study authors: Cell counts per sample came from amplifying reference gene primers. Here immunoSEQ multiplex PCR was the method, and the copy in TCRdb shows in-frame clones only, minus some. V and J calls and clone size are given by that table; D and trimming were obtained from the DNA. The sample holds tens of thousands of clones, approximately 80% seen once. The table lists this clone with a few counts. CDR3 size: 15 residues. Trimming shortened V by 5 bases and J by 1 base, and 15 bases separated the two germline ends. CDR1 and CDR2 (germline): SGHAT, FQNNGV. The sequencing input was peripheral blood. The chain joins TRBV11-2 to TRBJ2-7; D gene unclear. This TCR was recovered from a man in his 70s with acute or convalescent COVID-19. The CDR3 DNA reads as TGTGCCAGCAGCCCGTGGCAGGCCTTATCCTACGAGCAGTACTTC. The encoded protein is CASSPWQALSYEQYF. The variable domain in full, with the rest retrieved from reference TRBV11-2 and TRBJ2-7, is EAGVAQSPRYKIIEKRQSVAFWCNPISGHATLYWYQQILGQGPKLLIQFQNNGVVDDSQLPKDRFSAERLKGVDSTLKIQPAKLEDSAVYLCASSPWQALSYEQYFGPGTRLTVT.